Listed below are T cell receptor beta chains from one sample, sequenced in a study of beta chain features in type 1 diabetes. This table comes from immunoSEQ multiplex PCR, and its TCRdb copy is limited to in-frame clones, with some not included. The data show more than 300,000 clones, about a tenth seen once. The sequencing sample was made of central memory CD4+ T cells from blood. These receptors were obtained from a man aged 25-40 years with type 1 diabetes. Both conserved end residues are part of each CDR3. The D gene is left open where the match is weak. Size is stated for part of the rows, as once, few or many counts, or as a class when the clone is expanded.

V gene	CDR3 length	clone size	J gene	D gene	CDR3 protein	CDR3 DNA
TRBV7-2	14	many	TRBJ1-6	TRBD1	CASSLDRGYSPLHF	TGTGCCAGCAGCTTAGACAGGGGGTATTCACCCCTCCACTTT
TRBV5-1	12	few	TRBJ2-5	NA	CASSYYQETQYF	TGCGCCAGCAGCTACTACCAAGAGACCCAGTACTTC
TRBV6-1	14	few	TRBJ2-3	TRBD2	CASRRAGATDTQYF	TGTGCCAGCAGGCGAGCGGGGGCCACAGATACGCAGTATTTT
TRBV4-3	18	NA	TRBJ2-5	TRBD2	CASSLSFGGGAYQETQYF	TGCGCCAGCAGCCTCTCCTTTGGCGGGGGGGCCTACCAAGAGACCCAGTACTTC
TRBV15	16	NA	TRBJ1-3	NA	CATSRDTGGSGNTIYF	TGTGCCACCAGCAGAGATACCGGGGGCTCTGGAAACACCATATATTTT
TRBV29-1	12	few	TRBJ2-5	TRBD2	CSVVASGGTQYF	TGCAGCGTTGTAGCCAGCGGGGGGACCCAGTACTTC
TRBV14	13	few	TRBJ1-4	NA	CASSQETNGKLFF	TGTGCCAGCAGCCAAGAAACTAACGGGAAACTGTTTTTT
TRBV27	16	NA	TRBJ1-4	NA	CASSSRMRGVDEKLFF	TGTGCCAGCAGTTCTCGAATGAGAGGCGTCGATGAAAAACTGTTTTTT
TRBV18	12	few	TRBJ1-2	NA	CASSPDISGYTF	TGTGCCAGCTCACCTGACATTAGCGGCTACACCTTC
TRBV7-9	13	NA	TRBJ1-2	TRBD1	CASSPGQDYGYTF	TGTGCCAGCAGCCCCGGACAGGACTATGGCTACACCTTC
TRBV4-3	20	NA	TRBJ2-1	TRBD1	CASSQDLLGGGQALRIEQFF	TGCGCCAGCAGCCAAGATCTTTTAGGAGGGGGACAGGCTCTACGGATTGAGCAGTTCTTC
TRBV5-6	13	few	TRBJ1-1	NA	CASSWDRGTEAFF	TGTGCCAGCAGCTGGGACCGGGGGACTGAAGCTTTCTTT
TRBV5-4	13	NA	TRBJ1-2	NA	CASSSWTDYGYTF	TGTGCCAGCAGCTCGTGGACAGACTATGGCTACACCTTC
TRBV6-6	16	NA	TRBJ2-7	NA	CASTPAGTASSYEQYF	TGTGCCAGCACTCCTGCCGGGACGGCGAGCTCCTACGAGCAGTACTTC
TRBV6-6	13	many	TRBJ1-2	TRBD1	CASSRDREGGYTF	TGTGCCAGCAGCCGGGACAGGGAGGGTGGCTACACCTTC
TRBV2	15	NA	TRBJ2-5	TRBD2	CASSVPSGGQETQYF	TGTGCCAGCAGTGTCCCTAGCGGGGGCCAAGAGACCCAGTACTTC
TRBV28	14	NA	TRBJ2-5	NA	CASSFTRAQETQYF	TGTGCCAGCAGTTTCACCAGGGCTCAAGAGACCCAGTACTTC
TRBV19	11	NA	TRBJ2-1	NA	CASSSRDKQFF	TGTGCCAGTAGTAGCCGGGATAAGCAGTTCTTC
TRBV7-2	15	NA	TRBJ2-7	TRBD2	CASSHGTSGGYEQYF	TGTGCCAGCAGTCACGGGACTAGCGGGGGCTACGAGCAGTACTTC
TRBV7-9	15	NA	TRBJ2-2	NA	CASSQGQTNTGELFF	TGTGCCAGCAGCCAGGGGCAGACGAACACCGGGGAGCTGTTTTTT
TRBV7-2	18	NA	TRBJ2-6	TRBD1	CASIQTTRGRRGANVLTF	TGTGCCAGCATCCAGACAACCAGGGGGCGCCGTGGGGCCAACGTCCTGACTTTC
TRBV18	15	NA	TRBJ1-4	NA	CASSPPAEVNEKLFF	TGTGCCAGCTCACCACCGGCTGAAGTTAATGAAAAACTGTTTTTT
TRBV29-1	16	few	TRBJ2-1	NA	CSVEEGTASSYNEQFF	TGCAGCGTTGAAGAAGGGACCGCAAGCTCCTACAATGAGCAGTTCTTC
TRBV5-4	15	NA	TRBJ2-1	TRBD2	CASSHRGGRHNEQFF	TGTGCCAGCAGCCACCGGGGGGGCCGGCACAATGAGCAGTTCTTC
TRBV18	14	NA	TRBJ2-5	NA	CASSPPSLQETQYF	TGTGCCAGCTCACCGCCCAGCCTCCAAGAGACCCAGTACTTC
TRBV7-2	14	few	TRBJ2-3	TRBD2	CASSPLAGADTQYF	TGTGCCAGCAGCCCCTTAGCGGGGGCCGATACGCAGTATTTT
TRBV28	17	NA	TRBJ1-2	TRBD1	CASSLGDRVEVDYGYTF	TGTGCCAGCAGTTTAGGTGACAGGGTGGAGGTCGACTATGGCTACACCTTC
TRBV7-8	14	NA	TRBJ2-1	NA	CASSRRDNYNEQFF	TGTGCCAGCAGCCGCCGGGACAACTACAATGAGCAGTTCTTC
TRBV5-6	16	few	TRBJ2-6	NA	CASRPTPSSGANVLTF	TGTGCCAGCAGGCCAACCCCGTCCTCTGGGGCCAACGTCCTGACTTTC
TRBV30	15	NA	TRBJ1-2	NA	CAWAPRTLLGYGYTF	TGTGCCTGGGCCCCGAGGACTTTACTTGGCTATGGCTACACCTTC
TRBV7-2	15	NA	TRBJ2-3	NA	CASSPRGWPSDTQYF	TGTGCCAGCAGCCCTAGGGGGTGGCCTTCGGATACGCAGTATTTT
TRBV5-1	18	NA	TRBJ2-1	TRBD2	CASSPELAGGPQGNEQFF	TGCGCCAGCAGCCCGGAACTAGCGGGGGGGCCCCAGGGCAATGAGCAGTTCTTC
TRBV6-6	13	NA	TRBJ1-6	NA	CASGPATNSPLHF	TGTGCCAGTGGCCCGGCAACTAATTCACCCCTCCACTTT
TRBV3-2	9	NA	TRBJ2-4	NA	CASSPLPYF	TGTGCCAGCAGCCCCCTCCCGTACTTC
TRBV19	14	few	TRBJ2-5	NA	CASSIGQGVETQYF	TGTGCCAGTAGTATAGGTCAGGGCGTCGAGACCCAGTACTTC
TRBV7-7	13	few	TRBJ2-5	NA	CASSRGQQETQYF	TGTGCCAGCAGCCGTGGACAGCAAGAGACCCAGTACTTC
TRBV9	15	few	TRBJ2-3	TRBD2	CASSGPGGGTDTQYF	TGTGCCAGCAGTGGGCCGGGGGGAGGCACAGATACGCAGTATTTT
TRBV14	15	few	TRBJ2-1	NA	CASSQISGPGNEQFF	TGTGCCAGCAGCCAGATTAGCGGTCCCGGCAATGAGCAGTTCTTC
TRBV29-1	13	NA	TRBJ2-5	NA	CSVVANLQETQYF	TGCAGCGTTGTAGCGAATCTCCAAGAGACCCAGTACTTC
TRBV7-8	15	many	TRBJ2-1	TRBD2	CASSAGLAGGNEQFF	TGTGCCAGCAGCGCAGGACTAGCGGGGGGTAATGAGCAGTTCTTC
TRBV7-2	12	few	TRBJ1-6	NA	CASSLGTTPLHF	TGTGCCAGCAGCTTAGGAACAACACCCCTCCACTTT
TRBV28	15	few	TRBJ1-4	TRBD1	CASSLAGSGGEKLFF	TGTGCCAGCAGTTTAGCAGGGTCAGGGGGGGAAAAACTGTTTTTT
TRBV6-5	15	NA	TRBJ2-6	NA	CASSQNRAGANVLTF	TGTGCCAGCAGCCAAAACAGGGCTGGGGCCAACGTCCTGACTTTC
TRBV5-5	15	many	TRBJ2-5	TRBD1	CASSPGQGSRETQYF	TGTGCCAGCAGCCCAGGACAGGGGAGTCGAGAGACCCAGTACTTC
TRBV9	15	NA	TRBJ2-1	NA	CASSPPGTSYNEQFF	TGTGCCAGCAGCCCCCCCGGGACGTCCTACAATGAGCAGTTCTTC
TRBV19	14	few	TRBJ2-7	NA	CASSSTGISYEQYF	TGTGCCAGTAGTTCTACCGGGATCTCCTACGAGCAGTACTTC
TRBV7-2	14	NA	TRBJ2-3	NA	CASSSTGPRDTQYF	TGTGCCAGCAGCTCTACGGGCCCCCGCGATACGCAGTATTTT
TRBV7-9	15	few	TRBJ1-1	TRBD1	CASSLEGAGNTEAFF	TGTGCCAGCAGCTTAGAGGGGGCAGGGAACACTGAAGCTTTCTTT
TRBV7-2	16	few	TRBJ2-7	TRBD1	CASSLGFRTGGNEQYF	TGTGCCAGCAGCTTAGGTTTTCGGACAGGGGGCAACGAGCAGTACTTC
TRBV11-2	15	NA	TRBJ2-2	NA	CASSLEGLNTGELFF	TGTGCCAGCAGCTTAGAGGGACTCAACACCGGGGAGCTGTTTTTT
TRBV28	17	NA	TRBJ2-6	NA	CASTRGPSDSGANVLTF	TGTGCCAGCACGAGGGGCCCCTCGGACTCTGGGGCCAACGTCCTGACTTTC
TRBV18	14	NA	TRBJ2-5	NA	CASSPHGGQETQYF	TGTGCCAGCTCACCACATGGTGGACAAGAGACCCAGTACTTC
TRBV18	13	many	TRBJ1-1	NA	CASSQGLDTEAFF	TGTGCCAGCTCACAGGGTTTGGACACTGAAGCTTTCTTT